Given below is one T cell receptor beta chain in context. Germline CDR1 is GTSNPN and CDR2 is SVGIG (reference sequence). This CDR3 spans 12 amino acids. V lost 3 bases and J lost 0, with 6 bases in between. As processed by the authors: Amplified reference gene primers provided the basis for estimating nucleated cell counts. Using immunoSEQ multiplex PCR, the repertoire was profiled, and TCRdb retains in-frame clones only, with some absent. The V and J calls and clone size were taken over from that table, and D and trimming were inferred from the DNA. The sample yields about 140,000 clones, around four fifths seen once. The entry originates in a study of blood T cell repertoires in COVID-19. Background on the study: Donors in the United States, Italy and Spain gave samples during acute or convalescent COVID-19. Sources were T cells, B-cell-depleted T cells, or PBMCs; the material itself was cDNA or gDNA.

Participants, roughly 18 to 90 years old, spanned approximately 26 US areas. The chain has TRBV30 and TRBJ2-7, with a possible D match to TRBD1 (6 bases). The TCR sequence derives from a woman between 45 and 65 years old with acute COVID-19. Material for sequencing was PBMCs or T cells enriched from blood (not recorded which). This chain's CDR3 is CAWSRGSYEQYF. The CDR3 nucleotides read TGTGCCTGGAGCAGGGGCTCCTACGAGCAGTACTTC.